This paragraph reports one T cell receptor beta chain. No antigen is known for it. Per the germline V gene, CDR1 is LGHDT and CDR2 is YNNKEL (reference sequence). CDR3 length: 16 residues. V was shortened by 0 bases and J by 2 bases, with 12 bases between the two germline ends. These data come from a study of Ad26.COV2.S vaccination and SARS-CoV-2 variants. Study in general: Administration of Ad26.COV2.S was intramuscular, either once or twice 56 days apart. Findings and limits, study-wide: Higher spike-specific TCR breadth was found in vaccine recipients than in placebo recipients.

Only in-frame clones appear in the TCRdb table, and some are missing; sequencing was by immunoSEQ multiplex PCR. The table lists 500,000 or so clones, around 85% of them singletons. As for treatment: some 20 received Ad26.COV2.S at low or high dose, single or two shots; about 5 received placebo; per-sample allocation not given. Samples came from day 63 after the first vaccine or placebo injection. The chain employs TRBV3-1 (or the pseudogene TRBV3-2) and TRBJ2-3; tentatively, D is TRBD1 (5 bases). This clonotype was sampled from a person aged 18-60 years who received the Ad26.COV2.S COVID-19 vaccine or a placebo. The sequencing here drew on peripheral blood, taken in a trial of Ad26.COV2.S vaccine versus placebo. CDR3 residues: CASSQDQGRTTDTQYF. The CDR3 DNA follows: TGTGCCAGCAGCCAAGATCAGGGCAGAACCACAGATACGCAGTATTTT.